This TCR beta chain was observed in a study of blood T cell repertoires in COVID-19. Across the whole study: Samples of COVID-19 (acute and convalescent) were obtained from the United States, Italy and Spain.

Followed longitudinally, the Seattle patients had been enrolled during active infection. Only in-frame clones appear in the TCRdb table, and some are missing; sequencing was by immunoSEQ multiplex PCR. The top ten hold around 10% of the sample, which has over 100,000 clones, around nine tenths seen once. Trimming removed 5 bases from V and 11 bases from J, with 16 bases in between. Germline V CDR1 and CDR2: LNHDA, SQIVND (reference sequence). This CDR3 spans 14 amino acids. The sample was peripheral blood. The V call is TRBV19, the J call TRBJ1-6, with D tentatively TRBD1 (5 bases). The source is a woman between 65 and 79 years old with COVID-19, enrolled during active disease. CDR3 coding DNA: TGTGCCAGTAGTCGGTCCCAGGGTACGCCACCCCTCCACTTT. It is translated as CASSRSQGTPPLHF.